This is a list of T cell receptor beta chains from one sample in a study of OX40 agonist ivuxolimab in advanced cancers. The data were produced by immunoSEQ multiplex PCR, yet TCRdb's version contains in-frame clones alone and is incomplete. The sample yields approximately 70,000 clones, 65% to 90% seen once. This specimen consisted of CD4+ or CD8+ T cells sorted from blood, obtained in a trial of the OX40 agonist ivuxolimab. These TCRs come from an adult with an advanced solid tumor such as melanoma, head and neck, liver or kidney cancer. The CDR3 runs from the conserved cysteine through the conserved F or W. A D gene is named only where the DNA matches it firmly. A clone size is listed for some rows: how often the clone was seen (once, few, many), or a class if it is expanded.

j_gene: TRBJ2-3
d_gene: -
v_gene: TRBV5-5
len: 15
abundance: -
CDR3nt: TGTGCCAGCAGCCTCCACTACCTGGGGACAGATACGCAGTATTTT
CDR3aa: CASSLHYLGTDTQYF

j_gene: TRBJ2-2
d_gene: -
v_gene: TRBV19
len: 15
abundance: -
CDR3nt: TGTGCCAGTACCCTGGGCAGGGGGAACACCGGGGAGCTGTTTTTT
CDR3aa: CASTLGRGNTGELFF

j_gene: TRBJ2-7
d_gene: -
v_gene: TRBV5-8
len: 13
abundance: -
CDR3nt: TGTGCCAGCAGCTTAGGCAGCACCTACGAGCAGTACTTC
CDR3aa: CASSLGSTYEQYF

j_gene: TRBJ2-5
d_gene: -
v_gene: TRBV9
len: 17
abundance: -
CDR3nt: TGTGCCAGCAGCGTAGAAACAGGGTCATCATTCCCAGAGACCCAGTACTTC
CDR3aa: CASSVETGSSFPETQYF

j_gene: TRBJ1-4
d_gene: TRBD1
v_gene: TRBV28
len: 14
abundance: -
CDR3nt: TGTGCCAGCAGTGGGACAGGGGGAAATGAAAAACTGTTTTTT
CDR3aa: CASSGTGGNEKLFF

j_gene: TRBJ2-3
d_gene: -
v_gene: TRBV6-5
len: 14
abundance: few
CDR3nt: TGTGCCAGCAAAAGACAGGCCGGGGGAGATACGCAGTATTTT
CDR3aa: CASKRQAGGDTQYF

j_gene: TRBJ1-4
d_gene: -
v_gene: TRBV10-3
len: 15
abundance: -
CDR3nt: TGTGCCATCAGTGATGGGCGGAACTCTAATGAAAAACTGTTTTTT
CDR3aa: CAISDGRNSNEKLFF

j_gene: TRBJ2-7
d_gene: -
v_gene: TRBV5-1
len: 12
abundance: -
CDR3nt: TGCGCCAGCAGCTTGCAAGCGGACGAGCAGTACTTC
CDR3aa: CASSLQADEQYF

j_gene: TRBJ1-4
d_gene: TRBD1
v_gene: TRBV6-5
len: 15
abundance: once
CDR3nt: TGTGCCAGCACAAAACAGGGGGCAACTAATGAAAAACTGTTTTTT
CDR3aa: CASTKQGATNEKLFF

j_gene: TRBJ2-2
d_gene: -
v_gene: TRBV19
len: 12
abundance: -
CDR3nt: TGTGCCAGTAGTATCCCGAGGGGGGAGCTGTTTTTT
CDR3aa: CASSIPRGELFF

j_gene: TRBJ1-4
d_gene: -
v_gene: TRBV4-1
len: 15
abundance: -
CDR3nt: TGCGCCAGCAGCCAAGACGTGCTCTCTAATGAAAAACTGTTTTTT
CDR3aa: CASSQDVLSNEKLFF

j_gene: TRBJ1-1
d_gene: TRBD1
v_gene: TRBV6-1
len: 14
abundance: -
CDR3nt: TGTGCCAGCAGATTACAGGGGGCGGGAACTGAAGCTTTCTTT
CDR3aa: CASRLQGAGTEAFF

j_gene: TRBJ2-7
d_gene: -
v_gene: TRBV11-2
len: 15
abundance: -
CDR3nt: TGTGCCAGCAGCTTAGGGCCGGGATTCACCTACGAGCAGTACTTC
CDR3aa: CASSLGPGFTYEQYF

j_gene: TRBJ2-3
d_gene: TRBD1
v_gene: TRBV19
len: 18
abundance: -
CDR3nt: TGTGCCAGTAGACGGGGTGTTGGGACAGGGGGCACGAGAGATACGCAGTATTTT
CDR3aa: CASRRGVGTGGTRDTQYF

j_gene: TRBJ2-1
d_gene: TRBD2
v_gene: TRBV12-5
len: 15
abundance: -
CDR3nt: TGTGCTAGTGGTTCGGGACTAGCGGTTAAATATGAGCAGTTCTTC
CDR3aa: CASGSGLAVKYEQFF

j_gene: TRBJ2-7
d_gene: -
v_gene: TRBV5-8
len: 13
abundance: -
CDR3nt: TGTGCCAGCAGCTTGGCCCACTCCTACGAGCAGTACTTC
CDR3aa: CASSLAHSYEQYF

j_gene: TRBJ1-6
d_gene: -
v_gene: TRBV27
len: 12
abundance: -
CDR3nt: TGTGCCAGCATGGACCTGGCCTCACCCCTCCACTTT
CDR3aa: CASMDLASPLHF

j_gene: TRBJ1-5
d_gene: -
v_gene: TRBV6-6
len: 14
abundance: -
CDR3nt: TGTGCCAGCAGTTACCTTTATAGCAATCAGCCCCAGCATTTT
CDR3aa: CASSYLYSNQPQHF

j_gene: TRBJ2-5
d_gene: -
v_gene: TRBV7-2
len: 14
abundance: -
CDR3nt: TGTGCCAGCAGCTCGGAGGGGGGCTGGGAGACCCAGTACTTC
CDR3aa: CASSSEGGWETQYF

j_gene: TRBJ1-6
d_gene: -
v_gene: TRBV9
len: 16
abundance: -
CDR3nt: TGTGCCAGCAGCGTAGAGCCACCCCCAAATAATTCACCCCTCCACTTT
CDR3aa: CASSVEPPPNNSPLHF

j_gene: TRBJ2-3
d_gene: TRBD2
v_gene: TRBV2
len: 17
abundance: -
CDR3nt: TGTGCCAGCAGTCCCCGTTTGCGGGGGGACTTCACAGATACGCAGTATTTT
CDR3aa: CASSPRLRGDFTDTQYF

j_gene: TRBJ2-3
d_gene: -
v_gene: TRBV7-2
len: 13
abundance: -
CDR3nt: TGTGCCAGCAGCTTATCAACACTTGAGACGCAGTATTTT
CDR3aa: CASSLSTLETQYF

j_gene: TRBJ2-7
d_gene: -
v_gene: TRBV6-5
len: 11
abundance: -
CDR3nt: TGTGCCAGCAGACCTATATACGAGCAGTACTTC
CDR3aa: CASRPIYEQYF

j_gene: TRBJ1-1
d_gene: -
v_gene: TRBV6-1
len: 15
abundance: -
CDR3nt: TGTGCCAGCAGTGAGGGCGGACAGATCTACACTGAAGCTTTCTTT
CDR3aa: CASSEGGQIYTEAFF

j_gene: TRBJ1-6
d_gene: TRBD1
v_gene: TRBV30
len: 15
abundance: -
CDR3nt: TGTGCCTGGATAAGGAGGGACAGGAATAATTCACCCCTCCACTTT
CDR3aa: CAWIRRDRNNSPLHF

j_gene: TRBJ2-2
d_gene: -
v_gene: TRBV4-1
len: 15
abundance: -
CDR3nt: TGCGCCAGCAGCCAAGTTTTTGGGAACACCGGGGAGCTGTTTTTT
CDR3aa: CASSQVFGNTGELFF

j_gene: TRBJ1-2
d_gene: TRBD1
v_gene: TRBV19
len: 17
abundance: -
CDR3nt: TGTGCCAGTAGTATGAGGGGAACCGGGACAGGGGGCTACGGCTACACCTTC
CDR3aa: CASSMRGTGTGGYGYTF

j_gene: TRBJ1-1
d_gene: -
v_gene: TRBV5-4
len: 15
abundance: -
CDR3nt: TGTGCCAGCACCCCCAGTAGTCTCAGAAACACTGAAGCTTTCTTT
CDR3aa: CASTPSSLRNTEAFF

j_gene: TRBJ1-1
d_gene: -
v_gene: TRBV19
len: 12
abundance: -
CDR3nt: TGTGCCAGTACACAGCCGCCACTCGAAGCTTTCTTT
CDR3aa: CASTQPPLEAFF

j_gene: TRBJ2-3
d_gene: TRBD1
v_gene: TRBV5-5
len: 15
abundance: -
CDR3nt: TGTGCCAGCAGCTCGGGACAGGGGTGGGTCAATACGCAGTATTTT
CDR3aa: CASSSGQGWVNTQYF

j_gene: TRBJ1-1
d_gene: TRBD1
v_gene: TRBV19
len: 14
abundance: -
CDR3nt: TGTGCCAGTAGCAAGGGACAGGGGGCTACTGAAGCTTTCTTT
CDR3aa: CASSKGQGATEAFF

j_gene: TRBJ1-4
d_gene: TRBD1
v_gene: TRBV6-1
len: 15
abundance: -
CDR3nt: TGTGCCAGCAGATCAGACAGGGGCCATAATGAAAAACTGTTTTTT
CDR3aa: CASRSDRGHNEKLFF

j_gene: TRBJ2-5
d_gene: -
v_gene: TRBV9
len: 17
abundance: -
CDR3nt: TGTGCCAGCAGCGTAGAAGGGGTGTGGGGTAACCAAGAGACCCAGTACTTC
CDR3aa: CASSVEGVWGNQETQYF

j_gene: TRBJ1-6
d_gene: TRBD1
v_gene: TRBV5-1
len: 15
abundance: -
CDR3nt: TGCGCCAGCAGCTTCGGAACAGGGGATAATTCACCCCTCCACTTT
CDR3aa: CASSFGTGDNSPLHF

j_gene: TRBJ1-3
d_gene: -
v_gene: TRBV7-6
len: 15
abundance: -
CDR3nt: TGTGCCAGCAGCTTAGTCGGGGGCTCTGGAAACACCATATATTTT
CDR3aa: CASSLVGGSGNTIYF

j_gene: TRBJ2-2
d_gene: -
v_gene: TRBV5-1
len: 14
abundance: -
CDR3nt: TGCGCCAGCACGAGGGACCAGGTCACCGGGGAGCTGTTTTTT
CDR3aa: CASTRDQVTGELFF

j_gene: TRBJ1-2
d_gene: TRBD1
v_gene: TRBV7-9
len: 15
abundance: -
CDR3nt: TGTGCCAGCAGCCTCGACGGCCGACAGGGCCCTGGCTACACCTTC
CDR3aa: CASSLDGRQGPGYTF

j_gene: TRBJ1-1
d_gene: TRBD1
v_gene: TRBV7-9
len: 15
abundance: few
CDR3nt: TGTGCCAGCAGCCAAAAGGGGACAGGGAACACTGAAGCTTTCTTT
CDR3aa: CASSQKGTGNTEAFF

j_gene: TRBJ1-2
d_gene: -
v_gene: TRBV11-2
len: 18
abundance: once
CDR3nt: TGTGCCAGCAGCTTAGGACTAATGACAGGAATGACAAACTATGGCTACACCTTC
CDR3aa: CASSLGLMTGMTNYGYTF

j_gene: TRBJ1-2
d_gene: -
v_gene: TRBV6-5
len: 13
abundance: -
CDR3nt: TGTGCCAGCACCAAATCATGGCAGGCCGGCTACACCTTC
CDR3aa: CASTKSWQAGYTF

j_gene: TRBJ1-2
d_gene: TRBD1
v_gene: TRBV12-5
len: 13
abundance: -
CDR3nt: TGTGCTAGTGGCTACGACAGGGACTATGGCTACACCTTC
CDR3aa: CASGYDRDYGYTF

j_gene: TRBJ1-5
d_gene: -
v_gene: TRBV5-1
len: 14
abundance: -
CDR3nt: TGCGCCAGCAGCCCGGACTTTGGCAATCAGCCCCAGCATTTT
CDR3aa: CASSPDFGNQPQHF

j_gene: TRBJ2-7
d_gene: -
v_gene: TRBV6-6
len: 15
abundance: -
CDR3nt: TGTGCCAGCAGTCCCTCGAAGGGGAACGGGTACGAGCAGTACTTC
CDR3aa: CASSPSKGNGYEQYF

j_gene: TRBJ2-1
d_gene: TRBD2
v_gene: TRBV6-4
len: 15
abundance: -
CDR3nt: TGTGCCAGCAGCCTAGCGGGGAACTCCTACAATGAGCAGTTCTTC
CDR3aa: CASSLAGNSYNEQFF

j_gene: TRBJ1-4
d_gene: -
v_gene: TRBV5-1
len: 16
abundance: -
CDR3nt: TGCGCCAGCAGCTTGACCGGGAGACCGATTAATGAAAAACTGTTTTTT
CDR3aa: CASSLTGRPINEKLFF

j_gene: TRBJ2-1
d_gene: TRBD2
v_gene: TRBV7-8
len: 15
abundance: few
CDR3nt: TGTGCCAGCAGCTTAGAAAGGCTAGCGGCGAATGAGCAGTTCTTC
CDR3aa: CASSLERLAANEQFF

j_gene: TRBJ1-2
d_gene: -
v_gene: TRBV6-6
len: 13
abundance: -
CDR3nt: TGTGCCAGCAGTTACTCCTCATGGATAGGCTACACCTTC
CDR3aa: CASSYSSWIGYTF

j_gene: TRBJ2-7
d_gene: TRBD1
v_gene: TRBV19
len: 15
abundance: once
CDR3nt: TGTGCCAGTAGTAGCAGACAGGGACCGTCCTACGAGCAGTACTTC
CDR3aa: CASSSRQGPSYEQYF

j_gene: TRBJ1-3
d_gene: -
v_gene: TRBV6-5
len: 12
abundance: -
CDR3nt: TGTGCCAGCATCTCGTCCGGAAACACCATATATTTT
CDR3aa: CASISSGNTIYF

j_gene: TRBJ2-1
d_gene: TRBD2
v_gene: TRBV5-1
len: 16
abundance: -
CDR3nt: TGCGCCAGCAGTCCTAGCGGGGGGACCTCCTACAATGAGCAGTTCTTC
CDR3aa: CASSPSGGTSYNEQFF

j_gene: TRBJ2-3
d_gene: -
v_gene: TRBV6-6
len: 12
abundance: -
CDR3nt: TGTGCCAGCAGCCCTGGGACAGATACGCAGTATTTT
CDR3aa: CASSPGTDTQYF